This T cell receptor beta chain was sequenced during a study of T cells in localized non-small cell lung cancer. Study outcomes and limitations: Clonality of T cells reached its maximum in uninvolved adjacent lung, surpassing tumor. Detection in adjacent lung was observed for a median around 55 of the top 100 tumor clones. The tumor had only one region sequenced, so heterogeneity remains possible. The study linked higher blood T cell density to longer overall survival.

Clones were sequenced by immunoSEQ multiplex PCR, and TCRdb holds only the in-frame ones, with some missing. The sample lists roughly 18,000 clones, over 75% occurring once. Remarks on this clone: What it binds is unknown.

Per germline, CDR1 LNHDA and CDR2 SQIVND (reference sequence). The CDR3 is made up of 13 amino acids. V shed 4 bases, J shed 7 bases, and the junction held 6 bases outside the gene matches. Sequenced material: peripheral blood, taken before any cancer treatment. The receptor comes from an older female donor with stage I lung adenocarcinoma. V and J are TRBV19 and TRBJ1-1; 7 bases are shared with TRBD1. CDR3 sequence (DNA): TGTGCCAGTAGTAAACAGGGGATTAGTGAAGCTTTCTTT. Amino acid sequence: CASSKQGISEAFF. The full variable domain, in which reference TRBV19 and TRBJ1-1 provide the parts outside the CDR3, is DGGITQSPKYLFRKEGQNVTLSCEQNLNHDAMYWYRQDPGQGLRLIYYSQIVNDFQKGDIAEGYSVSREKKESFPLTVTSAQKNPTAFYLCASSKQGISEAFFGQGTRLTVV.